This TCR beta chain was sequenced during a study of cytomegalovirus exposure and HLA in healthy donors. This clone was detected only a few times. Germline V gene sequence: CDR1 PRHDT, CDR2 FYEKMQ (reference sequence). CDR3 length: 14 amino acids. V shed 4 bases, J shed 3 bases, and the junction held 5 bases outside the gene matches. Vbeta (60) and Jbeta (13) primers were used in the PCR. The repertoire was sequenced with immunoSEQ multiplex PCR; TCRdb's copy has only in-frame clones and lacks some. Among around 140,000 clones listed, roughly 10% were seen once. The clonotype comes from a man between 50 and 59 years old in good health and CMV-seronegative. The chain carries TRBV13 and TRBJ2-5; 7 nucleotides agree with TRBD1. What was sequenced was PBMCs. The CDR3 nucleotides are TGTGCCAGCAGCTATTCCGGGACAGAAGAGACCCAGTACTTC. It specifies CASSYSGTEETQYF.